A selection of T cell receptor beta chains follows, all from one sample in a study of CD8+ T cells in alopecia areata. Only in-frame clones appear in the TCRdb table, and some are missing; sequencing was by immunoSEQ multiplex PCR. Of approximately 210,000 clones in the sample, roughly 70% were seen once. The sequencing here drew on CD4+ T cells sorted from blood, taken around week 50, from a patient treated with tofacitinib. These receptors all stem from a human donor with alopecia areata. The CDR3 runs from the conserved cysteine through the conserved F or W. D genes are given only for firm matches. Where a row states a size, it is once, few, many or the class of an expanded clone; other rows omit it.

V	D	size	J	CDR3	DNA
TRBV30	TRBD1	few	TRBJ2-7	CAWRLKGQGLREQYF	TGTGCCTGGAGACTCAAGGGACAGGGGTTGCGCGAGCAGTACTTC
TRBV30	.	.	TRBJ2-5	CAWSRGLETQYF	TGTGCCTGGAGCAGAGGGCTTGAGACCCAGTACTTC
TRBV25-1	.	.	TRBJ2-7	CASSSDLSYEQYF	TGTGCCAGCAGCTCGGATCTCTCCTACGAGCAGTACTTC
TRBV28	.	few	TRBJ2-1	CASTTGNEQFF	TGTGCCAGCACCACCGGGAATGAGCAGTTCTTC
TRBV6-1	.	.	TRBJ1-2	CASRPRDRGGYTF	TGTGCCAGCAGACCGAGGGATCGGGGTGGCTACACCTTC
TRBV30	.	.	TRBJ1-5	CAWAGIGNQPQHF	TGTGCCTGGGCAGGGATAGGCAATCAGCCCCAGCATTTT
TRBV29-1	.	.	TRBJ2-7	CSVARTTGDEQYF	TGCAGCGTTGCTCGGACTACCGGGGACGAGCAGTACTTC
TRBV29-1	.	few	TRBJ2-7	CSVKDGTHEQYF	TGCAGCGTTAAGGATGGGACCCACGAGCAGTACTTC
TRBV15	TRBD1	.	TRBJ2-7	CATSQQGGAYEQYF	TGTGCCACCAGCCAACAGGGGGGCGCCTACGAGCAGTACTTC
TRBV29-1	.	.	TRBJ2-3	CSVVLGGDTQYF	TGCAGCGTTGTTCTTGGGGGAGATACGCAGTATTTT
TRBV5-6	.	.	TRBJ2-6	CASLRRSGANVLTF	TGTGCCAGCCTCCGTCGCTCTGGGGCCAACGTCCTGACTTTC
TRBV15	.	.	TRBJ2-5	CATSRDGTHQETQYF	TGTGCCACCAGCAGAGATGGTACACACCAAGAGACCCAGTACTTC
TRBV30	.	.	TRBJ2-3	CAWTVLGGRTDTQYF	TGTGCCTGGACCGTCTTGGGGGGAAGGACAGATACGCAGTATTTT
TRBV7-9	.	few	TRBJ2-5	CASSLGVETQYF	TGTGCCAGCAGCTTAGGGGTCGAGACCCAGTACTTC
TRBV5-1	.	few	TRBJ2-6	CASSLQRASSGANVLTF	TGCGCCAGCAGCTTGCAGCGGGCTTCCTCTGGGGCCAACGTCCTGACTTTC
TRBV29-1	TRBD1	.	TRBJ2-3	CSVEVWTGPGRTDTQYF	TGCAGCGTTGAAGTCTGGACAGGACCTGGTAGAACAGATACGCAGTATTTT
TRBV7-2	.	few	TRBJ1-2	CASSPRAGVGYGYTF	TGTGCCAGCAGCCCCAGGGCAGGGGTTGGGTATGGCTACACCTTC
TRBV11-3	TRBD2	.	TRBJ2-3	CASSLDRASGTWTDTQYF	TGTGCCAGCAGCTTAGATCGGGCTAGCGGGACTTGGACAGATACGCAGTATTTT
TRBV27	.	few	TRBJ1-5	CASSPPGLNNQPQHF	TGTGCCAGCAGCCCCCCCGGACTAAACAATCAGCCCCAGCATTTT
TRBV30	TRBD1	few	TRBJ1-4	CAWSVPDREWLFNEKLFF	TGTGCCTGGAGTGTACCGGACAGGGAATGGCTATTTAATGAAAAACTGTTTTTT
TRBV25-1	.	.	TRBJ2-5	CASRADGETQYF	TGTGCCAGCAGGGCGGATGGGGAGACCCAGTACTTC
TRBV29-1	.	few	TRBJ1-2	CSVRDGGRQDGYTF	TGCAGCGTCCGGGACGGGGGACGACAAGATGGCTACACCTTC
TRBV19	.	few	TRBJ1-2	CASLREGYGYTF	TGTGCCAGTCTGCGGGAAGGCTATGGCTACACCTTC
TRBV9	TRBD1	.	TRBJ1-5	CASSVGIRGDQPQHF	TGTGCCAGCAGCGTAGGGATCAGGGGGGACCAGCCCCAGCATTTT
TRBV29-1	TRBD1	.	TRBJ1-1	CSVRTGDLNTEAFF	TGCAGCGTTAGGACAGGAGACTTGAACACTGAAGCTTTCTTT
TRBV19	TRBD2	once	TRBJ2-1	CASSSRLAGVNEQFF	TGTGCCAGTAGTAGCCGACTAGCGGGGGTAAATGAGCAGTTCTTC
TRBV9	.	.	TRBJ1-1	CASSPGLNTEAFF	TGTGCCAGCAGCCCGGGGTTGAACACTGAAGCTTTCTTT
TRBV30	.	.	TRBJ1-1	CAWSALQNTEAFF	TGTGCCTGGAGTGCTCTACAAAACACTGAAGCTTTCTTT
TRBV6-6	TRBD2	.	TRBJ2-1	CASSYGLAGNNEQFF	TGTGCCAGCAGTTACGGACTAGCGGGGAACAATGAGCAGTTCTTC
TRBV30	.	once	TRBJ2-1	CAWNNGGEEFF	TGTGCCTGGAATAACGGGGGAGAGGAGTTCTTC
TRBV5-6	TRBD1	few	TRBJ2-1	CASSPGGYEQFF	TGTGCCAGCAGCCCAGGGGGTTATGAGCAGTTCTTC
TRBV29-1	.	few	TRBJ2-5	CSVGGTLTKTQYF	TGCAGCGTGGGGGGCACCTTGACGAAGACCCAGTACTTC
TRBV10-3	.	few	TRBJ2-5	CAISVQETQYF	TGTGCCATCAGTGTACAAGAGACCCAGTACTTC
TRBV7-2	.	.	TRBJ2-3	CASSTQLGQYF	TGTGCCAGCAGCACCCAGTTAGGGCAGTATTTT
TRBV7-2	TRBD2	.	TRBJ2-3	CASSLFVSLGEGPDTQYF	TGTGCCAGCAGCTTATTCGTCTCGCTGGGGGAGGGGCCAGATACGCAGTATTTT
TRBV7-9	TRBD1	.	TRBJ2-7	CASSLERTGEYEQYF	TGTGCCAGCAGCTTAGAAAGGACAGGAGAATACGAGCAGTACTTC
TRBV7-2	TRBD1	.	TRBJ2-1	CASSRGQGSLNEQFF	TGTGCCAGCAGCAGGGGACAGGGGTCGCTCAATGAGCAGTTCTTC
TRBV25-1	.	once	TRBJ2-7	CASSEWAGLSEQYF	TGTGCCAGCAGTGAATGGGCGGGATTGTCCGAGCAGTACTTC
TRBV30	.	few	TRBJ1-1	CAWSVMRAEAFF	TGTGCCTGGAGTGTAATGAGGGCTGAAGCTTTCTTT
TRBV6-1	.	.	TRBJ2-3	CASSDRRSSTDTQYF	TGTGCCAGCAGCGACAGGCGTTCTAGCACAGATACGCAGTATTTT
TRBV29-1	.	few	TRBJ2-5	CSVEAPGSFGETQYF	TGCAGCGTTGAAGCCCCCGGCTCATTCGGGGAGACCCAGTACTTC
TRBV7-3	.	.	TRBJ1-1	CASSSQWNTEAFF	TGTGCCAGCAGCTCGCAGTGGAACACTGAAGCTTTCTTT
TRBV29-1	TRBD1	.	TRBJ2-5	CSVEGTGGKTQYF	TGCAGCGTTGAAGGGACAGGGGGTAAGACCCAGTACTTC
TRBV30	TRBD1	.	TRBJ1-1	CAWSVQGRDTEAFF	TGTGCCTGGAGTGTACAGGGGCGAGACACTGAAGCTTTCTTT
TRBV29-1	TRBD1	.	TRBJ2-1	CSVPGGNEQFF	TGCAGCGTACCAGGGGGCAATGAGCAGTTCTTC
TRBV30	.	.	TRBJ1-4	CAWGLSNEKLFF	TGTGCCTGGGGACTTAGTAATGAAAAACTGTTTTTT
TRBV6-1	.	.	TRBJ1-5	CASSELALGASNQPQHF	TGTGCCAGCAGTGAACTGGCACTGGGGGCCAGCAATCAGCCCCAGCATTTT
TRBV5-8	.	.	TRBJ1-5	CASSRTLPTQHF	TGTGCCAGCAGCCGGACCTTACCGACCCAGCATTTT
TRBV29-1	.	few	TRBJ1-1	CSVGGPGMNTEAFF	TGCAGCGTTGGGGGTCCTGGCATGAACACTGAAGCTTTCTTT
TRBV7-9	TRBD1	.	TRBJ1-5	CASSADRADQPQHF	TGTGCCAGCAGCGCTGACAGGGCGGACCAGCCCCAGCATTTT
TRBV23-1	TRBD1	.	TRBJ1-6	CASSRGQENSPLHF	TGCGCCAGCAGTCGGGGACAGGAGAATTCACCCCTCCACTTT
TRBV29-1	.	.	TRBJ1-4	CSVYSVGSEKLFF	TGCAGCGTTTATTCGGTAGGGAGTGAAAAACTGTTTTTT